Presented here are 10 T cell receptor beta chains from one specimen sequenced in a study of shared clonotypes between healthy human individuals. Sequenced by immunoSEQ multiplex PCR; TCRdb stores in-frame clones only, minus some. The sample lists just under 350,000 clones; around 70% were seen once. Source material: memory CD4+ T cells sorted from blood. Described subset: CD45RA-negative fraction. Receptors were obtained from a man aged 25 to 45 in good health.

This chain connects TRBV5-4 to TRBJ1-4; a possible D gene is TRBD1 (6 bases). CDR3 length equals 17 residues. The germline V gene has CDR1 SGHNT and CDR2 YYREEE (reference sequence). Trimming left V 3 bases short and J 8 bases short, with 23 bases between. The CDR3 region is CASSSRADSPSSEKLFF. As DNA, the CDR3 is TGTGCCAGCAGCTCAAGGGCGGACAGCCCATCATCGGAAAAACTGTTTTTT.

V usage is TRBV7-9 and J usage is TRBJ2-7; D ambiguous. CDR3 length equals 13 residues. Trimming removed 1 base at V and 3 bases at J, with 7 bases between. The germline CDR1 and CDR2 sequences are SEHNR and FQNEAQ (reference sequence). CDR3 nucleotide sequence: TGTGCCAGCAGCTTAGGGTTCGGCTACGAGCAGTACTTC. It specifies CASSLGFGYEQYF. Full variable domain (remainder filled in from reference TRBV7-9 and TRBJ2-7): DTGVSQNPRHKITKRGQNVTFRCDPISEHNRLYWYRQTLGQGPEFLTYFQNEAQLEKSRLLSDRFSAERPKGSFSTLEIQRTEQGDSAMYLCASSLGFGYEQYFGPGTRLTVT.

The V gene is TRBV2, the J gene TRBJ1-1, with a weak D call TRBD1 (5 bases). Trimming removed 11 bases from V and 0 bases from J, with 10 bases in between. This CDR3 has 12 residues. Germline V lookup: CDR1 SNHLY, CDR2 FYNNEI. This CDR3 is CAAGLLNTEAFF. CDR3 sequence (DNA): TGTGCCGCGGGACTCTTGAACACTGAAGCTTTCTTT.

CDR3 in DNA: TGCAGCGTTGCGGGGCTGGATGAGCAGTTCTTC. This encodes CSVAGLDEQFF. The chain has TRBV29-1 and TRBJ2-1; D possibly matches TRBD1 or TRBD2 (5 bases each). Germline CDR1 SQVTM, CDR2 ANQGSEA. The germline V and J ends were trimmed by 4 bases and 8 bases, with 9 bases remaining between them. The CDR3 consists of 11 residues.

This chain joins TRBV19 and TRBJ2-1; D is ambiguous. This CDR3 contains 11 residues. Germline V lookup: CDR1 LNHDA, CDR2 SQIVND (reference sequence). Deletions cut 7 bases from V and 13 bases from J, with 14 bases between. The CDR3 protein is CASTFGSGQFF. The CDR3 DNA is TGTGCCAGTACTTTTGGGTCAGGTCAGTTCTTC.

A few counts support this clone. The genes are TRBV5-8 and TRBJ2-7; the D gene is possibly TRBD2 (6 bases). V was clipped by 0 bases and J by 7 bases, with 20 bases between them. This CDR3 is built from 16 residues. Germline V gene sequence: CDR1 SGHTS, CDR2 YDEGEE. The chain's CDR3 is CASSLGLGIHPAEQYF. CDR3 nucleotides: TGTGCCAGCAGCTTGGGACTAGGGATCCACCCAGCAGAGCAGTACTTC.

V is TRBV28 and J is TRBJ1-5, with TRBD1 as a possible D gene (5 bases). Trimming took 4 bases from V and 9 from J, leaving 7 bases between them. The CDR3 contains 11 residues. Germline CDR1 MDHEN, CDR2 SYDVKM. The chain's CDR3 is CASSWDGPQHF. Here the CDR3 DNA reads TGTGCCAGCAGTTGGGACGGGCCCCAGCATTTT.

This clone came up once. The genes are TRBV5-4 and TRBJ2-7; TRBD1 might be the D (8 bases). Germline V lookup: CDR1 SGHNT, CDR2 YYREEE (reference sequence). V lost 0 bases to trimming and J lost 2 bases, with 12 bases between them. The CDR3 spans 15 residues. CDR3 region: CASSLGTGTTYEQYF. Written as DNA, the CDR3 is TGTGCCAGCAGCTTGGGGACAGGGACTACCTACGAGCAGTACTTC.

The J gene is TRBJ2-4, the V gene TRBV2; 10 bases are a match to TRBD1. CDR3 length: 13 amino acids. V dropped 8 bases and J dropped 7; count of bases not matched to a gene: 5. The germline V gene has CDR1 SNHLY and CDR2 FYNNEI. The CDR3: CASDRGQVNIQYF. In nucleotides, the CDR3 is TGTGCCAGCGACAGGGGGCAAGTCAACATTCAGTACTTC.

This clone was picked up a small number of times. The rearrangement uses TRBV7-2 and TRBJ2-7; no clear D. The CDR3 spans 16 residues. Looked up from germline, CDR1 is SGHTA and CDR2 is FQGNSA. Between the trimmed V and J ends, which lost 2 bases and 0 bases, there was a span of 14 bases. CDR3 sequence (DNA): TGTGCCAGCAGCTTATTCCGTACAGCGAACTCCTACGAGCAGTACTTC. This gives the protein CASSLFRTANSYEQYF.